Below, 24 T cell receptor beta chains from the same sample are listed, as sequenced in a study of cytomegalovirus exposure and HLA in healthy donors. The data were produced by immunoSEQ multiplex PCR, yet TCRdb's version contains in-frame clones alone and is incomplete. This sample carries around 240,000 clones, around 91% of them seen once, and the ten largest clones take under 0.4%. Sequencing was performed on PBMCs. All receptors come from a woman in her late teens or twenties in good health and CMV-seronegative.

This chain connects TRBV6-6 to TRBJ1-2; 7 bases line up with TRBD1. V trimming: 6 bases; J trimming: 2 bases; junction bases outside the gene matches: 6. Germline V gene data show CDR1 as MNHNY and CDR2 as SVGAGI (reference sequence). This CDR3 is 14 amino acids long. The CDR3 DNA is TGTGCCAGCAGGGCGACAGGGAACAACTATGGCTACACCTTC. Residues: CASRATGNNYGYTF.

V and J are TRBV28 and TRBJ1-5; D gene uncertain. V lost 6 bases and J 8 bases, leaving 17 bases between the germline ends. The CDR3 length is 14 residues. Per the germline V gene, CDR1 is MDHEN and CDR2 is SYDVKM. CDR3 in amino acids: CASSLRVPFEPQHF. The CDR3 region has the DNA TGTGCCAGCAGCTTGCGAGTTCCCTTCGAGCCCCAGCATTTT.

This chain uses TRBV4-3 with TRBJ1-6; 9 nucleotides agree with TRBD1. Germline V gives CDR1 LGHNA, CDR2 YSLEER. This CDR3 spans 16 amino acids. Germline trimming cut 0 bases from V and 11 bases from J; bases unmatched to any gene: 8. CDR3 protein: CASSQDPRQGDAPLHF. The CDR3 DNA reads TGCGCCAGCAGCCAAGATCCACGACAGGGGGACGCACCCCTCCACTTT.

This clone was counted a single time. J is TRBJ2-7 and V is TRBV4-1, with D tentatively TRBD2 (7 bases). Germline V gene lookup returns CDR1 MGHRA and CDR2 YSYEKL. Trimming pared 3 bases from V and 4 bases from J, leaving 16 bases between. The CDR3 is made up of 15 amino acids. The CDR3 bases are TGCGCCAGCAGCCAGGTAGGGGGGGCCGTATACGAGCAGTACTTC. This gives the protein CASSQVGGAVYEQYF.

J is TRBJ1-2 and V is TRBV5-4; weak D call: TRBD1 (6 bases). Germline assignment: CDR1 SGHNT and CDR2 YYREEE (reference sequence). CDR3 size: 14 residues. V was pared by 0 bases and J by 3 bases, with 9 bases between. CDR3 bases: TGTGCCAGCAGCTTGGAGGACAGCTACTATGGCTACACCTTC. Translation gives CASSLEDSYYGYTF.

V is TRBV6-1 and J is TRBJ2-7, with 7 positions matching TRBD2. Germline CDR1 reads MNHNS; CDR2 reads SASEGT. CDR3 length: 12 residues. The CDR3, as DNA: TGTGTATCCGGGGGGAGCTCCTACGAGCAGTACGTC. Translation gives CVSGGSSYEQYV.

J is TRBJ1-5 and V is TRBV25-1; possible D gene TRBD1, 5 bases. Trimming removed 6 bases from V and 2 bases from J, with 5 bases in between. This CDR3 contains 12 residues. Germline values: CDR1 MGHDK, CDR2 SYGVNS. CDR3 bases: TGTGCCAGCAGACAGGGCAATCAGCCCCAGCATTTT. This gives the protein CASRQGNQPQHF.

This clone was found a few times. The rearrangement uses TRBV14 and TRBJ1-6; D gene uncertain. CDR3 length: 12 amino acids. Germline loops: CDR1 SGHDN, CDR2 FVKESK. Trimming shortened V by 1 base and J by 8 bases, and 3 bases separated the two germline ends. CDR3 residues: CASSQAYSPLHF. The CDR3 DNA reads TGTGCCAGCAGCCAAGCCTATTCACCCCTCCACTTT.

In nucleotides, the CDR3 is TGCGCCAGCAGCTTGGCGGACAGGGGGGCAACTAATGAAAAACTGTTTTTT. Its protein is CASSLADRGATNEKLFF. This chain joins TRBV5-1 and TRBJ1-4; 10 bases match TRBD1. Germline V gene lookup returns CDR1 SGHRS and CDR2 YFSETQ. The CDR3 extends over 17 amino acids. The J segment lost 0 bases and the V segment lost 0 bases, leaving 2 bases of the junction unmatched.

The V and J genes are TRBV19 and TRBJ1-5, with 7 bases fitting TRBD1. CDR1 is LNHDA and CDR2 is SQIVND in the germline V gene (reference sequence). The CDR3 sequence is 15 residues long. V dropped 3 bases and J dropped 3; count of bases not matched to a gene: 5. The CDR3 nucleotides read TGTGCCAGTAGTATTCAGACAGGGCCCAATCAGCCCCAGCATTTT. Its protein product is CASSIQTGPNQPQHF.

As to this clone: This CDR3 is also generated by other DNA sequences in the sample. The genes are TRBV30 and TRBJ1-1; the D is unclear. The CDR3 is made up of 11 amino acids. Per the germline V gene, CDR1 is GTSNPN and CDR2 is SVGIG (reference sequence). V gave up 4 bases and J gave up 0 bases, with 3 bases separating them. The CDR3 protein is CAWTVNTEAFF. CDR3 sequence (DNA): TGTGCCTGGACAGTGAACACTGAAGCTTTCTTT.

The chain combines TRBV10-3 with TRBJ1-4; D is perhaps TRBD1 (6 bases). Between the trimmed V and J ends, which lost 8 bases and 7 bases, there was a span of 20 bases. This CDR3 region has 15 residues. Germline lookup yields CDR1 ENHRY and CDR2 SYGVKD. The CDR3 sequence is CAIGSRGGEAEKLFF. The CDR3 region has the DNA TGTGCCATCGGGTCGAGGGGGGGAGAGGCTGAAAAACTGTTTTTT.

The rearrangement links TRBV13 to TRBJ1-4; 8 bases are a match to TRBD1. J gave up 0 bases and V 5 bases, and 2 bases lay outside the gene matches. CDR1 and CDR2 (germline): PRHDT, FYEKMQ (reference sequence). This CDR3 contains 15 residues. In DNA form, the CDR3 reads TGTGCCAGCAGCATGGACAGGGCAACTAATGAAAAACTGTTTTTT. Protein product: CASSMDRATNEKLFF.

The rearrangement links TRBV5-1 to TRBJ1-1, with D maybe TRBD1 (5 bases). Germline V gives CDR1 SGHRS, CDR2 YFSETQ. The CDR3 spans 14 residues. The germline V and J ends were trimmed by 4 bases and 1 base, with 11 bases remaining between them. This CDR3 is CASSTWRGNTEAFF. CDR3 sequence (DNA): TGCGCCAGCAGCACCTGGAGGGGGAACACTGAAGCTTTCTTT.

J is TRBJ1-1 and V is TRBV7-9, with D possibly being TRBD1 (5 bases). The CDR3 covers 14 residues. The V end was cut by 5 bases, the J end by 1 base, with 11 bases between. CDR1 SEHNR and CDR2 FQNEAQ come from the germline V gene (reference sequence). This CDR3 is CASSAGGPNTEAFF. The DNA of the CDR3 is TGTGCCAGCAGCGCCGGGGGACCGAACACTGAAGCTTTCTTT.

This sequence joins TRBV5-1 and TRBJ1-6; 10 bases are shared with TRBD1. Germline V lookup: CDR1 SGHRS, CDR2 YFSETQ. The CDR3 is 14 residues long. The V gene end was trimmed by 4 bases and the J gene end by 14 bases; junction bases not matched to a gene: 9. The CDR3, as DNA: TGCGCCAGCAGCATGACAGGGGGCTTTAGAACCCTCCACTTT. Translated: CASSMTGGFRTLHF.

V and J are TRBV6-6 and TRBJ1-1; D uncertain. CDR3 size: 12 residues. The germline CDR1 and CDR2 sequences are MNHNY and SVGAGI (reference sequence). V gave up 2 bases and J gave up 7 bases, with 8 bases separating them. The CDR3: CASSYTTVEAFF. CDR3 coding DNA: TGTGCCAGCAGTTACACCACAGTTGAAGCTTTCTTT.

The V and J genes are TRBV7-9 and TRBJ1-6; TRBD1 matches 8 bases. J lost 6 bases, V lost 5 bases, and 3 bases had no gene match. The V gene's germline CDR1 is SEHNR and CDR2 FQNEAQ (reference sequence). The CDR3 runs 14 residues. DNA of the CDR3: TGTGCCAGCAGCCAAACAGGGGGTAATTCACCCCTCCACTTT. This translates into CASSQTGGNSPLHF.

The chain joins TRBV10-3 to TRBJ2-2; 8 bases are a match to TRBD1. Germline CDR1 reads ENHRY; CDR2 reads SYGVKD. The CDR3 is made up of 16 amino acids. The V and J ends lost 0 bases and 6 bases, in that order; junction bases with no gene match: 6. CDR3 DNA: TGTGCCATCAGTGAGTCAGAACAGGGGGTCGCCGGGGAGCTGTTTTTT. Amino acid sequence: CAISESEQGVAGELFF.

V usage is TRBV6-5 and J usage is TRBJ2-7; tentatively, D is TRBD1 (5 bases). The germline CDR1 and CDR2 sequences are MNHEY and SVGAGI. CDR3 length: 11 amino acids. The V and J ends lost 7 bases and 7 bases respectively, with 11 bases between them. CDR3 amino acids: CASTKGREQYF. The CDR3 DNA follows: TGTGCCAGCACCAAGGGGCGGGAGCAGTACTTC.

V and J are TRBV6-5 and TRBJ1-4, with D possibly being TRBD1 (5 bases). Germline V lookup: CDR1 MNHEY, CDR2 SVGAGI. The CDR3 is made up of 13 amino acids. The V and J ends lost 6 bases and 5 bases respectively, with 10 bases between them. CDR3 DNA: TGTGCCAGCAGCGGACAACTGAATGAAAAACTGTTTTTT. Residues: CASSGQLNEKLFF.

J is TRBJ2-4 and V is TRBV7-8; tentative D call: TRBD2 (6 bases). CDR3 length: 13 amino acids. V gave up 4 bases and J gave up 7 bases, with 11 bases separating them. The V gene's germline CDR1 is SGHVS and CDR2 FQNEAQ. The DNA for the CDR3 is TGTGCCAGCAGCTACGCGACTAGGAACATTCAGTACTTC. This gives the protein CASSYATRNIQYF. Variable domain in full (rest from reference TRBV7-8 and TRBJ2-4): GAGVSQSPRYKVAKRGQDVALRCDPISGHVSLFWYQQALGQGPEFLTYFQNEAQLDKSGLPSDRFFAERPEGSVSTLKIQRTQQEDSAVYLCASSYATRNIQYFGAGTRLSVL.

The V and J genes are TRBV10-3 and TRBJ2-1; D possibly corresponds to TRBD2 (6 bases). V was trimmed by 2 bases and J by 10 bases, leaving 9 bases between them. The V gene's germline CDR1 is ENHRY and CDR2 SYGVKD. CDR3 length: 12 amino acids. CDR3 DNA: TGTGCCATCAGTGAGAACAGCGGGGAGCAGTTCTTC. The encoded protein is CAISENSGEQFF.

The rearrangement uses TRBV27 and TRBJ1-3; D might be TRBD1 (6 bases). V was clipped by 3 bases and J by 2 bases, with 17 bases between them. CDR1 is MNHEY and CDR2 is SMNVEV in the germline V gene (reference sequence). The length of the CDR3 is 17 residues. The CDR3 loop is CASSLFPQGWAGNTIYF. The CDR3 coding sequence is TGTGCCAGCAGTTTGTTCCCACAGGGTTGGGCTGGAAACACCATATATTTT.